This T cell receptor beta chain was sequenced in a study of shared clonotypes between healthy human individuals. CDR1 and CDR2 (germline): SGHNT, YYREEE (reference sequence). This CDR3 region has 14 residues. With 1 base clipped from V and 4 bases from J, the junction kept 2 bases outside the gene matches. All donors qualified as healthy HIV-negative adults and had experienced no recent acute infections or vaccinations. A remark on this clone: The sample contains more than one DNA sequence encoding this CDR3.

The method was immunoSEQ multiplex PCR; TCRdb's version includes in-frame clones alone and lacks a portion of them. This sample has 980,000 or so clones, with over 75% found just once. What was sequenced was memory CD4+ T cells sorted from blood. Specified subset: CD45RA-negative fraction. This receptor was obtained from a man between 18 and 35 years old in good health. The V gene is TRBV5-4, the J gene TRBJ2-7, with 10 positions matching TRBD1. CDR3 sequence: CASSLRQGAYEQYF. The DNA for the CDR3 is TGTGCCAGCAGCTTGAGACAGGGGGCGTACGAGCAGTACTTC.